The source of this TCR beta chain is a study of T cell responses to AZD1222 COVID-19 vaccine. Findings and caveats of the study: None of the repertoires were sampled until the peak T cell response had passed. Clonal diversity was possibly underestimated, and the donors were mostly white British, with more females. Among spike-specific TCRs, nearly half reportedly target unmutated variant regions.

V lost 3 bases, J lost 7 bases, and 21 bases lay in between. In germline, CDR1 is SGHDN, CDR2 FVKESK. This CDR3 spans 17 amino acids. Some clones are missing from TCRdb's copy, which holds only in-frame ones; the method was immunoSEQ multiplex PCR. Of approximately 150,000 clones in the sample, 70% to 90% were seen once. On this clone: The antigen is unknown.

This sequence joins TRBV14 and TRBJ2-2, with D possibly being TRBD2 (7 bases). Sequencing used peripheral blood, obtained 28 days after the second AZD1222 dose. This sequence was found in an adult who received the AZD1222 COVID-19 vaccine. Written as DNA, the CDR3 is TGTGCCAGCAGCCATATCACGGGGGGCCGCGGAGGCGGGGAGCTGTTTTTT. This sequence encodes CASSHITGGRGGGELFF.